This note documents a single T cell receptor (beta chain) sequence. Its antigen is still unknown. This specimen comes from a study of cytomegalovirus exposure and HLA in healthy donors. The overall study: In terms of ancestry, the Caucasian-associated cluster contained around 79% of the roughly 400 genotyped donors. Overall study results and limits: The classifier reportedly diagnosed cytomegalovirus status with high specificity and sensitivity.

Amplification used 60 Vbeta primers and 13 Jbeta primers. Using immunoSEQ multiplex PCR, the repertoire was profiled, and TCRdb retains in-frame clones only, with some absent. The sample includes some 100,000 clones, under 80% of them seen just once. This CDR3 is built from 16 residues. V lost 5 bases, J lost 3 bases, and 10 bases stayed unmatched. In germline, CDR1 is SGHVS, CDR2 FQNEAQ. The receptor was derived from a woman aged 18-29 years in good health and CMV-seropositive. The chain employs TRBV7-8 and TRBJ1-2; 9 bases fit TRBD1. Input material: PBMCs. Here the CDR3 DNA reads TGTGCCAGCAGCCAACGTCCCGGGACAGGGTACTATGGCTACACCTTC. As protein: CASSQRPGTGYYGYTF.